These T cell receptor beta chains were read from a single sample in a study of OX40 agonist ivuxolimab in advanced cancers. Clones were read by immunoSEQ multiplex PCR, and TCRdb kept only the in-frame ones, dropping some. The profile covers about 68,000 clones, with about 90% appearing a single time and 4.5% to 7.5% taken by the ten largest. The source was CD4+ or CD8+ T cells sorted from blood, collected in a trial of the OX40 agonist ivuxolimab. The receptors derive from an adult with an advanced solid tumor such as melanoma, head and neck, liver or kidney cancer. CDR3s include the opening cysteine and the closing phenylalanine or tryptophan. Fields, in order: V gene, D gene, clone size, J gene, CDR3 DNA, CDR3 protein. The D gene is left open where the match is weak. Only part of the rows carry a size: once, few, many, or a class if the clone is expanded.

TRBV4-2,TRBD2,.,TRBJ2-7,TGTGCCAGCAGCCAAATTGCAGCGGGGGGTACCTACGAGCAGTACTTC,CASSQIAAGGTYEQYF
TRBV5-4,.,.,TRBJ1-1,TGTGCCAGCAGGTTACAGGGTGGCACTGAAGCTTTCTTT,CASRLQGGTEAFF
TRBV6-5,.,.,TRBJ2-1,TGTGCCAGCAGTTACTCCGAGCCTGCCTACAATGAGCAGTTCTTC,CASSYSEPAYNEQFF
TRBV7-3,TRBD2,.,TRBJ2-1,TGTGCCAGCAGCTTAATGGGGACTAGCGGGAGGGCCTTATTCAATGAGCAGTTCTTC,CASSLMGTSGRALFNEQFF
TRBV9,.,.,TRBJ2-6,TGTGCCAGCAGCGTAGAGGGGAGTGGGGCCAACGTCCTGACTTTC,CASSVEGSGANVLTF
TRBV27,.,.,TRBJ2-5,TGTGCCAGCAGCCACCCCCGCCAGCAAGAGACCCAGTACTTC,CASSHPRQQETQYF
TRBV30,.,.,TRBJ1-2,TGTGCCTGGAGCCAGACCGGTACGGCATGGGATGGCTACACCTTC,CAWSQTGTAWDGYTF
TRBV11-2,.,.,TRBJ1-1,TGTGCCAGCAGCTCCCCTGACGGATCTGAAGCTTTCTTT,CASSSPDGSEAFF
TRBV27,TRBD1,.,TRBJ1-1,TGTGCCAGCAGGGACGGACAGGGGGTTTGGACTGAAGCTTTCTTT,CASRDGQGVWTEAFF
TRBV7-3,TRBD2,.,TRBJ2-1,TGTGCCAGCAGCCTAGGACTAGCGGGAGATTCGCATGAGCAGTTCTTC,CASSLGLAGDSHEQFF
TRBV25-1,.,.,TRBJ1-3,TGTGCCAGCAGTGGGTCAGGGTCGCGGAACACCATATATTTT,CASSGSGSRNTIYF
TRBV19,TRBD1,.,TRBJ2-1,TGTGCCAGTAGTGGACAGGGTATTGTCTATGAGCAGTTCTTC,CASSGQGIVYEQFF
TRBV7-3,.,once,TRBJ1-1,TGTGCCAGCAGCTTAGAGGGGAACACTGAAGCTTTCTTT,CASSLEGNTEAFF
TRBV7-9,.,.,TRBJ1-1,TGTGCCAGCAGCTTAGGGCGAACTGAAGCTTTCTTT,CASSLGRTEAFF
TRBV9,.,.,TRBJ1-1,TGTGCCAGCAGCGTGACAGCGAACACTGAAGCTTTCTTT,CASSVTANTEAFF
TRBV13,.,.,TRBJ2-1,TGTGCCAGCACAACGGGGACGGGTGAGCAGTTCTTC,CASTTGTGEQFF
TRBV5-6,.,.,TRBJ2-1,TGTGCCAGCAGCTTGGGGGAGATCTATGAGCAGTTCTTC,CASSLGEIYEQFF
TRBV27,TRBD2,.,TRBJ2-1,TGTGCCAGCAGTCATTCGACTAGCGGGGGTGGCAATGAGCAGTTCTTC,CASSHSTSGGGNEQFF
TRBV15,TRBD2,.,TRBJ2-5,TGTGCCACCAGCAGATTGACTAGCGGCTCAGAGACCCAGTACTTC,CATSRLTSGSETQYF
TRBV25-1,.,.,TRBJ2-3,TGTGCCAGCAGTGAGGCCTACCTGGGCGCAGATACGCAGTATTTT,CASSEAYLGADTQYF
TRBV19,.,.,TRBJ2-2,TGTGCCAGTACCATCGCTGGGGGGGGCGCGAACACCGGGGAGCTGTTTTTT,CASTIAGGGANTGELFF
TRBV19,.,.,TRBJ1-5,TGTGCCAGTAGTATGTGGGACTATAGCAATCAGCCCCAGCATTTT,CASSMWDYSNQPQHF
TRBV19,.,once,TRBJ2-6,TGTGCCAGTAGTATTACTTATTCTGGGGCCAACGTCCTGACTTTC,CASSITYSGANVLTF
TRBV5-1,.,.,TRBJ2-3,TGCGCCAGCAGCATCTCCACAGATACGCAGTATTTT,CASSISTDTQYF
TRBV5-8,TRBD2,.,TRBJ2-3,TGTGCCAGCAGCTTGGCCCGGGGACTAGCATACCGCACAGATACGCAGTATTTT,CASSLARGLAYRTDTQYF
TRBV27,.,.,TRBJ2-4,TGTGCCAGCAGTTTAGTAGGGGGGGCAAACATTCAGTACTTC,CASSLVGGANIQYF
TRBV19,.,.,TRBJ1-3,TGTGCCAGTAGTATGATTGGGGGGCCCTACTCTGGAAACACCATATATTTT,CASSMIGGPYSGNTIYF
TRBV7-6,TRBD1,.,TRBJ1-4,TGTGCCAGCAGCTTAGGGACAGGTGAAAAACTGTTTTTT,CASSLGTGEKLFF
TRBV4-3,TRBD2,.,TRBJ2-3,TGCGCCAGCAGCCAAGAGGTAGCGGGGGTTAGCACAGATACGCAGTATTTT,CASSQEVAGVSTDTQYF
TRBV5-5,.,.,TRBJ2-7,TGTGCCAGCAGCTGGACCGAGCCCTACGAGCAGTACTTC,CASSWTEPYEQYF
TRBV6-5,.,.,TRBJ1-5,TGTGCCAGCAGTGGGGACGGGAATCAGCCCCAGCATTTT,CASSGDGNQPQHF
TRBV5-1,TRBD2,.,TRBJ2-1,TGCGCCAGCAGCTTGGCGGAGTGGCGGGGGGCCTACAATGAGCAGTTCTTC,CASSLAEWRGAYNEQFF
TRBV30,.,once,TRBJ1-1,TGTGCCTGGAGTCACTCTTTGACAGACCCGAACACTGAAGCTTTCTTT,CAWSHSLTDPNTEAFF
TRBV6-9,.,.,TRBJ2-7,TGTGCCAGCACCGCCGGAGGGTACGAGCAGTACTTC,CASTAGGYEQYF
TRBV7-9,TRBD1,.,TRBJ1-1,TGTGCCAGCAGCTTCGGACAGGGGCTCATGAACACTGAAGCTTTCTTT,CASSFGQGLMNTEAFF
TRBV27,.,.,TRBJ1-4,TGTGCCAGCAGTTTAAGGTGGACAGCAACTAATGAAAAACTGTTTTTT,CASSLRWTATNEKLFF
TRBV29-1,.,.,TRBJ2-7,TGCAGCGTCGGGTTAGGACCTTACGAGCAGTACTTC,CSVGLGPYEQYF
TRBV5-4,.,.,TRBJ2-7,TGTGCCAGCAGCTTGGGGTCTTGGGACACGACCTACGAGCAGTACTTC,CASSLGSWDTTYEQYF
TRBV9,TRBD1,.,TRBJ2-1,TGTGCCAGCAGCGTAAGGACAGGGGGCGTTTTTGATGAGCAGTTCTTC,CASSVRTGGVFDEQFF
TRBV27,.,.,TRBJ1-5,TGTGCCAGCAGCTCGGGGTTGGTGAGCAATCAGCCCCAGCATTTT,CASSSGLVSNQPQHF
TRBV7-6,TRBD1,.,TRBJ1-1,TGTGCCAGCACAAAGACAGGGGATACCAAAAACACTGAAGCTTTCTTT,CASTKTGDTKNTEAFF
TRBV9,TRBD2,.,TRBJ2-3,TGTGCCAGCAGGGACAGGACTAGCGGGACCGATACGCAGTATTTT,CASRDRTSGTDTQYF
TRBV5-6,TRBD1,.,TRBJ2-5,TGTGCCAGCAGCCCCGGGACAGTACAAGAGACCCAGTACTTC,CASSPGTVQETQYF
TRBV4-2,.,few,TRBJ1-1,TGTGCCAGCAGCCAGACGGATTTGAACACTGAAGCTTTCTTT,CASSQTDLNTEAFF
TRBV19,.,.,TRBJ2-7,TGTGCCAGTAGTATTAGTTTCGCCTACGAGCAGTACTTC,CASSISFAYEQYF
TRBV19,.,.,TRBJ2-7,TGTGCCAGTAGTCCAACGGGCTACGAGCAGTACTTC,CASSPTGYEQYF
TRBV29-1,TRBD2,.,TRBJ2-1,TGCAGCGTTGTTGGGACTAGCGGGAGCAATGAGCAGTTCTTC,CSVVGTSGSNEQFF
TRBV7-6,.,.,TRBJ1-6,TGTGCCAGCAGCCCCCGGGGGCGGTCACCCCTCCACTTT,CASSPRGRSPLHF
TRBV7-9,TRBD2,.,TRBJ2-1,TGTGCCAGCAGCTTAGAACTAGCGGGAGGGCCCCCCTACAATGAGCAGTTCTTC,CASSLELAGGPPYNEQFF
TRBV6-5,TRBD1,.,TRBJ1-3,TGTGCCAGCAGTAGCCAGGGGGATCCTGGAAACACCATATATTTT,CASSSQGDPGNTIYF
TRBV19,.,.,TRBJ1-1,TGTGCCAGTAGTCATGGGACTGAGGGGACTGAAGCTTTCTTT,CASSHGTEGTEAFF
TRBV5-6,.,.,TRBJ1-5,TGTGCCAGCAGCTACGGACAGCCGAATCAGCCCCAGCATTTT,CASSYGQPNQPQHF
TRBV4-2,.,.,TRBJ1-2,TGTGCCAGCAGCCGCATTGCCGGGGGGGACGACTATGGCTACACCTTC,CASSRIAGGDDYGYTF
TRBV27,.,.,TRBJ1-4,TGTGCCAGCAGTTTGGTTGGTAATGAAAAACTGTTTTTT,CASSLVGNEKLFF
TRBV14,TRBD1,few,TRBJ2-2,TGTGCCAGCAGACTACGCCCGGGACAGGGGAACACCGGGGAGCTGTTTTTT,CASRLRPGQGNTGELFF
TRBV4-3,.,.,TRBJ1-1,TGCGCCAGCAGCCCCGGGGGCGGGGGAATCGCTGAAGCTTTCTTT,CASSPGGGGIAEAFF
TRBV6-5,TRBD2,once,TRBJ2-1,TGTGCCAGCAGTCTCGGGACTAGCGCCTACAATGAGCAGTTCTTC,CASSLGTSAYNEQFF